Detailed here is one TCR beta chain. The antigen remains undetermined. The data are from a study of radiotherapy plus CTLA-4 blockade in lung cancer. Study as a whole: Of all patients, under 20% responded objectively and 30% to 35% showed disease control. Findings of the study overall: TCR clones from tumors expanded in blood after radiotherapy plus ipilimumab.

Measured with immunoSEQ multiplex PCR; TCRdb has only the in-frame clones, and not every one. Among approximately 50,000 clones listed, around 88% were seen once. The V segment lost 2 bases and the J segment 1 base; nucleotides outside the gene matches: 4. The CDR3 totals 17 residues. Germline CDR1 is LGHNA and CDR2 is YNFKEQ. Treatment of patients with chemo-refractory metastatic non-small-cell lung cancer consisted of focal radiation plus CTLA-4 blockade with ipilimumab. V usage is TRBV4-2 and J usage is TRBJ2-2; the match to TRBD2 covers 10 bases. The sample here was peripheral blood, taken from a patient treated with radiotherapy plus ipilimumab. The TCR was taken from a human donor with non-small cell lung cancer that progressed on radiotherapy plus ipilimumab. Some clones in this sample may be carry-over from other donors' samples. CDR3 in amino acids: CASSQTTSGMNTGELFF. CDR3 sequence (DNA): TGTGCCAGCAGCCAAACCACTAGCGGGATGAACACCGGGGAGCTGTTTTTT.